A single sample is the source of the 27 T cell receptor beta chains below, sequenced in a study of cytomegalovirus exposure and HLA in healthy donors. Researchers ran the PCR with 60 Vbeta and 13 Jbeta primers. Some clones are missing from TCRdb's copy, which holds only in-frame ones; the method was immunoSEQ multiplex PCR. Found here are about 200,000 clones, 83% of them singletons; the top ten hold approximately 1.7%. The sequencing sample was made of PBMCs. Receptors originate from a man in his forties in good health and CMV-seropositive.

On this clone itself: At the DNA level, this CDR3 is encoded by other sequences in the same sample as well. J is TRBJ2-7 and V is TRBV6-1, with D uncertain. Trimming stripped 2 bases from V and 3 bases from J, with 5 bases between. Germline CDR1 is MNHNS and CDR2 is SASEGT. The CDR3 spans 12 residues. The CDR3, as DNA: TGTGCCAGCAGTGAACGCGGCTACGAGCAGTACTTC. Translation: CASSERGYEQYF.

The J gene is TRBJ2-5, the V gene TRBV20-1; D gene unclear. The CDR3 is 11 amino acids. Germline V gene lookup returns CDR1 DFQATT and CDR2 SNEGSKA (reference sequence). V was shortened by 6 bases and J by 1 base, with 6 bases between the two germline ends. CDR3 sequence (DNA): TGCAGTGCGAAAGCCCAAGAGACCCAGTACTTC. Translated, it gives CSAKAQETQYF.

This rearrangement joins TRBV7-2 to TRBJ2-7; D is unclear. Germline CDR1 is SGHTA and CDR2 is FQGNSA. The ends were cut back, 5 bases at V and 2 bases at J, with 10 bases in the middle. This CDR3 contains 13 residues. In DNA, the CDR3 is TGTGCCAGCAGCCGCGGCGGTACCTACGAGCAGTACTTC. Residues: CASSRGGTYEQYF.

The V and J genes are TRBV6-1 and TRBJ2-7; the match to TRBD1 covers 8 bases. This CDR3 spans 13 amino acids. Germline V gene data show CDR1 as MNHNS and CDR2 as SASEGT. V was pared by 8 bases and J by 4 bases, with 7 bases of the junction left unmatched. CDR3 region: CASGARQGYEQYF. The CDR3 DNA follows: TGTGCCAGCGGGGCCAGACAGGGGTACGAGCAGTACTTC.

V usage is TRBV11-1 and J usage is TRBJ2-7; possible D gene TRBD2, 7 bases. The CDR3 consists of 13 residues. V lost 0 bases to trimming and J lost 6 bases, with 9 bases between them. CDR1 and CDR2 from the germline V gene are SGHAT and FQDESV (reference sequence). The CDR3 coding sequence is TGTGCCAGCAGCTTAGCGCGGGGGCGCGAGCAGTACTTC. Residues: CASSLARGREQYF.

The genes are TRBV10-2 and TRBJ2-1, with 10 bases matching TRBD2. V was clipped by 7 bases and J by 3 bases; unmatched bases: 9. The CDR3 contains 16 residues. CDR1 is WSHSY and CDR2 is SAAADI in the germline V gene. In nucleotides, the CDR3 is TGCGCCAGCACGGAGGGAGGGACTAGCGACTACAATGAGCAGTTCTTC. Translated, it gives CASTEGGTSDYNEQFF.

In nucleotides, the CDR3 is TGTGCCAGCAGGCCTAGACAGAGCAATCAGCCCCAGCATTTT. As protein: CASRPRQSNQPQHF. The chain recombines TRBV27 with TRBJ1-5; TRBD1 is a possible D gene (5 bases). V lost 6 bases and J 1 base, leaving 10 bases between the germline ends. This CDR3 is 14 amino acids long. Germline values: CDR1 MNHEY, CDR2 SMNVEV (reference sequence).

The rearrangement joins TRBV2 to TRBJ2-5, with unresolved D. The closer fit of TRBJ2-7 to the DNA end suggests the J call may be wrong. The CDR3 extends over 17 amino acids. CDR1 is SNHLY, CDR2 FYNNEI, per germline. CDR3 nucleotide sequence: TGTGCCAGCACCGCCCTCTTCCAGGATTCGCTCTCCTACGAGCAGTACTTC. It specifies CASTALFQDSLSYEQYF.

V gene TRBV28 combines with J gene TRBJ2-2, with 7 bases that match TRBD2. The CDR3 is 14 residues long. Germline trimming cut 7 bases from V and 1 base from J; bases unmatched to any gene: 3. Germline lookup yields CDR1 MDHEN and CDR2 SYDVKM. This CDR3 reads CASTTGGNTGELFF. DNA for the CDR3: TGTGCCAGCACTACGGGGGGGAACACCGGGGAGCTGTTTTTT. Together with reference TRBV28 and TRBJ2-2, the CDR3 gives the full variable domain: DVKVTQSSRYLVKRTGEKVFLECVQDMDHENMFWYRQDPGLGLRLIYFSYDVKMKEKGDIPEGYSVSREKKERFSLILESASTNQTSMYLCASTTGGNTGELFFGEGSRLTVL.

The chain employs TRBV6-5 and TRBJ2-7; TRBD2 matches at 8 bases. This CDR3 is built from 15 residues. The V and J ends lost 8 bases and 0 bases, in that order; junction bases with no gene match: 9. CDR1 is MNHEY and CDR2 is SVGAGI in the germline V gene. CDR3 region: CASLSLAGPSYEQYF. In DNA, the CDR3 is TGTGCCAGCTTGTCCTTAGCGGGACCCTCCTACGAGCAGTACTTC.

V gene TRBV11-3 combines with J gene TRBJ2-7, with a possible D match to TRBD2 (7 bases). The CDR3 consists of 15 residues. Trimming took 5 bases from V and 3 from J, leaving 17 bases between them. Germline V gives CDR1 SGHNT, CDR2 YENEEA. The CDR3 bases are TGTGCCAGCAGCATTGGAGGGGGGGCCGGCTACGAGCAGTACTTC. It encodes CASSIGGGAGYEQYF.

This chain uses TRBV7-9 with TRBJ2-7; the D gene is possibly TRBD1 (6 bases). This CDR3 contains 15 residues. With 5 bases removed from V and 0 bases from J, the gap between germline ends came to 14 bases. Looked up from germline, CDR1 is SEHNR and CDR2 is FQNEAQ (reference sequence). The CDR3 DNA reads TGTGCCAGCAGCGGATGGACAGTTAGCTCCTACGAGCAGTACTTC. As protein: CASSGWTVSSYEQYF.

The rearrangement uses TRBV5-1 and TRBJ2-7, with a possible D match to TRBD1 (6 bases). Germline-derived CDR1 and CDR2 are SGHRS and YFSETQ. The CDR3 is 11 residues long. Trimming left V 7 bases short and J 5 bases short, with 10 bases between. As DNA, the CDR3 is TGCGCCAGCGCACAGGGAAACGAGCAGTACTTC. Protein: CASAQGNEQYF. Complete variable domain (other parts from reference TRBV5-1 and TRBJ2-7): KAGVTQTPRYLIKTRGQQVTLSCSPISGHRSVSWYQQTPGQGLQFLFEYFSETQRNKGNFPGRFSGRQFSNSRSEMNVSTLELGDSALYLCASAQGNEQYFGPGTRLTVT.

The chain links TRBV27 to TRBJ2-1, with TRBD2 identical over 12 bases. V lost 9 bases to trimming and J lost 10 bases; unmatched junction nucleotides: 10. Per the germline V gene, CDR1 is MNHEY and CDR2 is SMNVEV (reference sequence). The CDR3 runs 14 residues. As DNA, the CDR3 is TGTGCCAGTCGACTAGCGGGGGTTCGGGGGGAGCAGTTCTTC. Amino acid sequence: CASRLAGVRGEQFF.

The V call is TRBV2, the J call TRBJ1-2, with a tentative D call TRBD1 (5 bases). Looked up from germline, CDR1 is SNHLY and CDR2 is FYNNEI. The V end was cut by 9 bases, the J end by 6 bases, with 17 bases between. CDR3 length: 13 residues. This CDR3 reads CASTQGRADGYTF. CDR3 bases: TGTGCCAGTACCCAGGGCAGGGCGGATGGCTACACCTTC.

The chain couples TRBV25-1 to TRBJ2-7; D not certain. The CDR3 runs 15 residues. Germline V gene sequence: CDR1 MGHDK, CDR2 SYGVNS. The V gene lost 6 bases and the J gene lost 1 base, with 16 bases spanning the gap. The CDR3: CASSPLPAESYEQYF. In DNA, the CDR3 is TGTGCCAGCAGCCCCCTCCCGGCGGAATCCTACGAGCAGTACTTC.

The chain employs TRBV7-2 and TRBJ2-2, with a possible D match to TRBD1 (5 bases). This CDR3 is built from 13 residues. Germline-derived CDR1 and CDR2 are SGHTA and FQGNSA. The V gene lost 0 bases and the J gene lost 8 bases, with 7 bases spanning the gap. The CDR3 loop is CASSLAWTGELFF. In DNA, the CDR3 is TGTGCCAGCAGCTTAGCTTGGACAGGGGAGCTGTTTTTT.

This CDR3 is CASSMTSVYNEQFF. The CDR3 coding sequence is TGCGCCAGCAGCATGACTAGCGTTTACAATGAGCAGTTCTTC. V gene TRBV5-1 combines with J gene TRBJ2-1; 8 bases are shared with TRBD2. Germline lookup yields CDR1 SGHRS and CDR2 YFSETQ. The length of the CDR3 is 14 residues. J gave up 4 bases and V 4 bases, and 4 bases lay outside the gene matches.

The genes are TRBV4-2 and TRBJ2-3; D perhaps matches TRBD1 (6 bases). The germline V gene encodes CDR1 LGHNA and CDR2 YNFKEQ. The CDR3 consists of 14 residues. Between the trimmed V and J ends, which lost 0 bases and 3 bases, there was a span of 7 bases. This chain's CDR3 is CASSQDQGTDTQYF. CDR3 sequence (DNA): TGTGCCAGCAGCCAAGATCAGGGGACAGATACGCAGTATTTT.

The J gene is TRBJ2-4, the V gene TRBV6-1; TRBD1 might be the D (5 bases). Looked up from germline, CDR1 is MNHNS and CDR2 is SASEGT. The CDR3 contains 15 residues. V was cut by 4 bases and J by 0 bases, with 10 bases left in between. The CDR3 nucleotides read TGTGCCAGCAGTGCCCACAGGCTAGCCAAAAACATTCAGTACTTC. Protein product: CASSAHRLAKNIQYF.

The chain links TRBV6-5 to TRBJ1-1; D call uncertain. V lost 2 bases and J lost 0, with 4 bases in between. Germline V gives CDR1 MNHEY, CDR2 SVGAGI. The CDR3 loop spans 13 amino acids. The CDR3 protein is CASSYALNTEAFF. For the CDR3, the DNA is TGTGCCAGCAGTTACGCGCTGAACACTGAAGCTTTCTTT.

The rearrangement uses TRBV5-4 and TRBJ2-7, with D uncertain. Trimming left V 2 bases short and J 3 bases short, with 3 bases between. CDR3 length equals 11 residues. Germline-derived CDR1 and CDR2 are SGHNT and YYREEE (reference sequence). This CDR3 is CASSFGYEQYF. The CDR3 DNA is TGTGCCAGCAGCTTCGGCTACGAGCAGTACTTC.

The chain recombines TRBV10-3 with TRBJ2-5; 9 nucleotides align to TRBD2. The germline V gene has CDR1 ENHRY and CDR2 SYGVKD. There are 17 residues in the CDR3. Trimming took 5 bases from V and 1 from J; bases not matched to a gene: 11. DNA for the CDR3: TGTGCCATCAGTTCTGGGACTAGCTCTCAAGGCCAAGAGACCCAGTACTTC. Its protein product is CAISSGTSSQGQETQYF.

The CDR3 sequence is CASSLGTGSGNTIYF. Written as DNA, the CDR3 is TGTGCCAGCAGCTTAGGCACAGGCTCGGGAAACACCATATATTTT. This rearrangement joins TRBV7-6 to TRBJ1-3; tentative D call: TRBD1 (5 bases). Germline CDR1 and CDR2: SGHVS and FNYEAQ. There are 15 residues in the CDR3. V lost 1 base and J 4 bases, leaving 11 bases between the germline ends.

The rearrangement joins TRBV5-6 to TRBJ2-1, with D possibly being TRBD1 (5 bases). CDR3 length equals 15 residues. Germline loops: CDR1 SGHDT, CDR2 YYEEEE. V lost 0 bases, J lost 3 bases, and 10 bases lay in between. CDR3 DNA: TGTGCCAGCAGCTTGGAGGACACCATCTACAATGAGCAGTTCTTC. It specifies CASSLEDTIYNEQFF.

The gene calls are TRBV7-6 and TRBJ2-5, with TRBD1 matching 8 bases. V shed 2 bases, J shed 4 bases, and the junction held 6 bases outside the gene matches. Germline values: CDR1 SGHVS, CDR2 FNYEAQ. The CDR3 has 15 amino acids. CDR3 nucleotide sequence: TGTGCCAGCAGCTTACAGGGGGCATTATTAGAGACCCAGTACTTC. Its translation: CASSLQGALLETQYF.

The chain is built from TRBV7-9 and TRBJ2-7; 14 bases align to TRBD2. The length of the CDR3 is 18 residues. Per germline, CDR1 SEHNR and CDR2 FQNEAQ (reference sequence). V dropped 5 bases and J dropped 2; count of bases not matched to a gene: 11. The CDR3 is CASSRGLAGGMPPYEQYF. DNA for the CDR3: TGTGCCAGCAGCCGCGGACTAGCGGGAGGAATGCCTCCCTACGAGCAGTACTTC.